Here is one T cell receptor beta chain with its context. This specimen belongs to a study of blood T cell repertoires in COVID-19. As for the study in general: Nucleic acid was either cDNA or gDNA, and it came from T cells, B-cell-depleted T cells, or PBMCs.

Across about two dozen US areas, participants ranged in age from about 18 to 100 years. Participant reports of clinical history set cohort assignment. This table comes from immunoSEQ multiplex PCR, and its TCRdb copy is limited to in-frame clones, with some not included. The table shows some 170,000 clones, with around 81% occurring only once. The CDR3 totals 15 residues. The V and J ends lost 1 base and 1 base respectively, with 11 bases between them. From germline, CDR1 is SGHRS and CDR2 YFSETQ. This TCR came from a man in his forties who had recovered from COVID-19. The V call is TRBV5-1, the J call TRBJ1-1; no definite D call. Sequencing used PBMCs or T cells enriched from blood (not recorded which). The CDR3, as DNA: TGCGCCAGCAGCTTGTTCCGGGGTGGGAACACTGAAGCTTTCTTT. It encodes CASSLFRGGNTEAFF.